The 6 T cell receptor beta chains below were found in one sample sequenced in a study of cytomegalovirus exposure and HLA in healthy donors. The primer mix had 60 Vbeta and 13 Jbeta primers. Some clones are missing from TCRdb's copy, which holds only in-frame ones; the method was immunoSEQ multiplex PCR. The sample yields about 90,000 clones, around 68% seen once. Sequencing was done on a sample of PBMCs. Receptors were obtained from a man aged 25 to 45 in good health and CMV-seropositive.

This clone was picked up a small number of times. V gene TRBV7-9 combines with J gene TRBJ2-3, with 14 bases fitting TRBD2. V lost 5 bases, J lost 4 bases, and 2 bases stayed unmatched. Germline-derived CDR1 and CDR2 are SEHNR and FQNEAQ (reference sequence). CDR3 length: 15 amino acids. CDR3 sequence (DNA): TGTGCCAGCAGCAAGACTAGCGGGGGGGCAGATACGCAGTATTTT. Its translation: CASSKTSGGADTQYF.

This chain joins TRBV19 and TRBJ1-5, with D maybe TRBD1 (5 bases). The germline CDR1 and CDR2 sequences are LNHDA and SQIVND (reference sequence). This CDR3 comprises 12 residues. With 8 bases removed from V and 8 bases from J, the gap between germline ends came to 13 bases. CDR3 loop: CASGLPREPQHF. The CDR3 bases are TGTGCCAGTGGACTACCCAGGGAGCCCCAGCATTTT.

The chain uses TRBV2 and TRBJ2-7; 9 bases are shared with TRBD1. The CDR3 covers 14 residues. V gave up 5 bases and J gave up 4 bases; unmatched junction bases: 6. Germline-derived CDR1 and CDR2 are SNHLY and FYNNEI. For the CDR3, the DNA is TGTGCCAGCAGTTCCCTCGGGACAGGGTACGAGCAGTACTTC. As protein: CASSSLGTGYEQYF.

This sequence joins TRBV28 and TRBJ2-7, with TRBD2 matching 7 bases. The CDR3 contains 15 residues. CDR1 and CDR2 (germline): MDHEN, SYDVKM. With V trimmed by 4 bases and J by 2 bases, 8 bases remained unmatched. Here the CDR3 DNA reads TGTGCCAGCAGTTGGGGGGGGTTAAGCACCTACGAGCAGTACTTC. Translated: CASSWGGLSTYEQYF.

This chain connects TRBV5-4 to TRBJ1-1; no definite D call. This CDR3 region has 12 residues. The V and J ends lost 4 bases and 6 bases respectively, with 10 bases between them. Germline loops: CDR1 SGHNT, CDR2 YYREEE (reference sequence). The CDR3 region has the DNA TGTGCCAGCAGCACCTCGGCGGCTGAAGCTTTCTTT. The encoded protein is CASSTSAAEAFF.

V usage is TRBV6-5 and J usage is TRBJ2-2; 8 nucleotides line up with TRBD2. The germline gives CDR1 MNHEY, CDR2 SVGAGI. The CDR3 covers 14 residues. J was trimmed by 5 bases and V by 7 bases; bases with no gene match: 6. The CDR3 region has the DNA TGTGCCAGCACCAACGGGGGGGTGACCGGGGAGCTGTTTTTT. Protein product: CASTNGGVTGELFF.